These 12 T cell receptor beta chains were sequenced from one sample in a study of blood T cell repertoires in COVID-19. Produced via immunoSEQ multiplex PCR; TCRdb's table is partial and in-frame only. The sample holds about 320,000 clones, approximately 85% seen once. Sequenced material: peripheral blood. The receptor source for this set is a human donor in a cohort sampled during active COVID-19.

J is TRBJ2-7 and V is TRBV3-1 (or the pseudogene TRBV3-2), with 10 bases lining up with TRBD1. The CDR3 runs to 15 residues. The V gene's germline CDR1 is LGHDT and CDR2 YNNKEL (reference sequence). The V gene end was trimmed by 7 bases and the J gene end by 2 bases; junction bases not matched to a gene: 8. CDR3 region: CASNLGDRGPYEQYF. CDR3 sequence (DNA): TGTGCCAGCAACCTCGGTGACAGGGGGCCCTACGAGCAGTACTTC.

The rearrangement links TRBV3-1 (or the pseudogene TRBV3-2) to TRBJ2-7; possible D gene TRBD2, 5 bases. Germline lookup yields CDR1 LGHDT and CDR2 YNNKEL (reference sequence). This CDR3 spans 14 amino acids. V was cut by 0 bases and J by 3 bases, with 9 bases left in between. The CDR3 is CASSQDYEGYEQYF. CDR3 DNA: TGTGCCAGCAGCCAAGATTATGAGGGCTACGAGCAGTACTTC.

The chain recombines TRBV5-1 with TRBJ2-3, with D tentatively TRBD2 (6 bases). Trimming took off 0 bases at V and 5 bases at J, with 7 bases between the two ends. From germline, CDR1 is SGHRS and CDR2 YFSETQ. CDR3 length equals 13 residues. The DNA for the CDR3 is TGCGCCAGCAGCTTGGGGCGGGGAGATACGCAGTATTTT. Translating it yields CASSLGRGDTQYF.

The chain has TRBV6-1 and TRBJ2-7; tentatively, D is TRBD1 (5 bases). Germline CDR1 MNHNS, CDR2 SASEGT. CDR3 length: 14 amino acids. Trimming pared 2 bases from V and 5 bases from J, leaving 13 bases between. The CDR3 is CASSESGYGDEQYF. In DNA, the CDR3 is TGTGCCAGCAGTGAATCAGGGTACGGCGACGAGCAGTACTTC.

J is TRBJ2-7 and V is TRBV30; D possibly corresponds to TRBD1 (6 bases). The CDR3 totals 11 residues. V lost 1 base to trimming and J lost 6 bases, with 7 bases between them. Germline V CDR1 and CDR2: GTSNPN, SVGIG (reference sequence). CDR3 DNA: TGTGCCTGGAGTGAGACAGGCGAGCAGTACTTC. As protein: CAWSETGEQYF.

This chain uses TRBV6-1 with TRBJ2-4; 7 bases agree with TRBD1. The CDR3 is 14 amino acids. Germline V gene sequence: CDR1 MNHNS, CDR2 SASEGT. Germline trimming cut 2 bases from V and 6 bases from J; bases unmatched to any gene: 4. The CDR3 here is CASSEIGTVNIQYF. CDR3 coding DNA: TGTGCCAGCAGTGAAATAGGGACAGTAAACATTCAGTACTTC.

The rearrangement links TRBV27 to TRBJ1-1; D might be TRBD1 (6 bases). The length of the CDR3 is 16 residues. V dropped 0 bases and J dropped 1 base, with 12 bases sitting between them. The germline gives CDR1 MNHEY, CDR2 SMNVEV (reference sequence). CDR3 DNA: TGTGCCAGCAGTTTATCGGGGGCCAGGGCGAACACTGAAGCTTTCTTT. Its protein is CASSLSGARANTEAFF.

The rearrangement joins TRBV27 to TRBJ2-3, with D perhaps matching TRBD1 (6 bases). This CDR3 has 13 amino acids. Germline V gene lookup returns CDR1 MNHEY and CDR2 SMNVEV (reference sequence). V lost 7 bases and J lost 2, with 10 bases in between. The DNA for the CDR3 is TGTGCCAGCACTGACAGGTACACAGATACGCAGTATTTT. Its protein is CASTDRYTDTQYF.

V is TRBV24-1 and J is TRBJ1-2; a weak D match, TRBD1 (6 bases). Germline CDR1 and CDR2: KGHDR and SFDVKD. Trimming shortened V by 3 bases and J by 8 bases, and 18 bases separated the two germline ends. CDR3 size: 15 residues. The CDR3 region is CATSDNRASRMGYTF. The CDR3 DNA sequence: TGTGCCACCAGTGATAACAGGGCCAGTCGTATGGGCTACACCTTC.

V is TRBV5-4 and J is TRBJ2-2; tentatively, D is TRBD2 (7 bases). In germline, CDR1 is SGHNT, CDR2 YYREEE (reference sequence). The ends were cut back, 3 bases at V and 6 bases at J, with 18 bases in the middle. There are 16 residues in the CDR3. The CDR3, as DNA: TGTGCCAGCAGCTCTCTGGGAGGGGGGGCCGCCGGGGAGCTGTTTTTT. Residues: CASSSLGGGAAGELFF. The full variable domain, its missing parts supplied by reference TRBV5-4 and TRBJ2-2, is ETGVTQSPTHLIKTRGQQVTLRCSSQSGHNTVSWYQQALGQGPQFIFQYYREEENGRGNFPPRFSGLQFPNYSSELNVNALELDDSALYLCASSSLGGGAAGELFFGEGSRLTVL.

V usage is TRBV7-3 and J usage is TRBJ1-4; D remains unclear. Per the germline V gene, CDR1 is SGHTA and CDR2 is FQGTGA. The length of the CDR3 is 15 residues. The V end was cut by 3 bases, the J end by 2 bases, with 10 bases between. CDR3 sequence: CASSFEGGTNEKLFF. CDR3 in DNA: TGTGCCAGCAGCTTTGAGGGTGGGACTAATGAAAAACTGTTTTTT.

The DNA of the CDR3 is TGTGCCAGCAGCGTAGGGGACAGGAGGGCAGATACGCAGTATTTT. Protein sequence: CASSVGDRRADTQYF. The chain couples TRBV9 to TRBJ2-3; 8 nucleotides agree with TRBD1. J lost 4 bases, V lost 0 bases, and 4 bases had no gene match. There are 15 residues in the CDR3. Per germline, CDR1 SGDLS and CDR2 YYNGEE.